Included here is one TCR beta chain sequence, with context. The data originate from a study of graft-versus-host responses after intestinal transplantation. As for the study in general: Recipients had multivisceral, liver-intestinal, or isolated intestinal transplants. Each recipient received anti-thymocyte globulin induction, then tacrolimus and steroids for approximately 3 years.

Germline V gives CDR1 SGHTS, CDR2 YDEGEE. The V and J ends lost 1 base and 2 bases, in that order; junction bases with no gene match: 2. The CDR3 has 14 amino acids. Some clones are missing from TCRdb's copy, which holds only in-frame ones; the method was immunoSEQ multiplex PCR. In the table there are nearly 100,000 clones, about nine tenths of which are singletons. Sequences were derived from PBMCs, sampled approximately 470 days after intestinal transplant. The chain joins TRBV5-8 to TRBJ2-5, with 7 bases lining up with TRBD2. This TCR was recovered from a human patient who received an intestinal transplant, so some T cells may come from the graft donor. CDR3 DNA: TGTGCCAGCAGCTTGTGGGGGGGGCAAGAGACCCAGTACTTC. It translates to CASSLWGGQETQYF.